Each of the 24 T cell receptor beta chains below was sequenced from the same sample in a study of control samples from healthy donors and cancer patients. The table came from immunoSEQ multiplex PCR; TCRdb's copy has only in-frame clones and leaves some out. Here the sample spans approximately 100,000 clones, over 75% being singletons. Specimen: blood. The receptors derive from a human donor in good health. The donor label of this sample is uncertain.

A single count supports this clone. The V gene is TRBV7-6, the J gene TRBJ2-1; D uncertain. Between the trimmed V and J ends, which lost 4 bases and 0 bases, there was a span of 10 bases. Germline CDR1 SGHVS, CDR2 FNYEAQ. This CDR3 region has 15 residues. DNA for the CDR3: TGTGCCAGCAGCTCTACCAGTAGCTCCTACAATGAGCAGTTCTTC. Its translation: CASSSTSSSYNEQFF.

The chain recombines TRBV7-2 with TRBJ2-1; D is possibly TRBD1 or TRBD2 (6 bases each). V lost 1 base and J lost 7, with 8 bases in between. Germline V gene data show CDR1 as SGHTA and CDR2 as FQGNSA. The CDR3 covers 13 residues. CDR3 in amino acids: CASSLEGGNEQFF. The CDR3 DNA reads TGTGCCAGCAGCTTAGAGGGGGGAAATGAGCAGTTCTTC. The full variable domain, completed using reference TRBV7-2 and TRBJ2-1, is GAGVSQSPSNKVTEKGKDVELRCDPISGHTALYWYRQSLGQGLEFLIYFQGNSAPDKSGLPSDRFSAERTGGSVSTLTIQRTQQEDSAVYLCASSLEGGNEQFFGPGTRLTVL.

The V gene is TRBV5-1, the J gene TRBJ2-2, with D perhaps matching TRBD2 (5 bases). The CDR3 runs 16 residues. Trimming removed 0 bases at V and 2 bases at J, with 11 bases between. The V gene's germline CDR1 is SGHRS and CDR2 YFSETQ. The DNA for the CDR3 is TGCGCCAGCAGCTTGGGAGGCAGACTAAACACCGGGGAGCTGTTTTTT. It translates to CASSLGGRLNTGELFF. Drawing the rest from reference TRBV5-1 and TRBJ2-2, the complete variable domain is KAGVTQTPRYLIKTRGQQVTLSCSPISGHRSVSWYQQTPGQGLQFLFEYFSETQRNKGNFPGRFSGRQFSNSRSEMNVSTLELGDSALYLCASSLGGRLNTGELFFGEGSRLTVL.

The chain links TRBV28 to TRBJ2-1; D gene unclear. CDR3 length: 13 residues. The V end was cut by 5 bases, the J end by 7 bases, with 12 bases between. Germline V gives CDR1 MDHEN, CDR2 SYDVKM. Here the CDR3 reads CASSASERNEQFF. The CDR3 DNA follows: TGTGCCAGCAGTGCGAGCGAGCGAAATGAGCAGTTCTTC.

V usage is TRBV5-1 and J usage is TRBJ2-1; 8 nucleotides line up with TRBD1. The J segment lost 3 bases and the V segment lost 2 bases, leaving 4 bases of the junction unmatched. Germline V gene lookup returns CDR1 SGHRS and CDR2 YFSETQ. This CDR3 comprises 15 residues. CDR3 loop: CASSFGTGNYNEQFF. CDR3 nucleotides: TGCGCCAGCAGCTTCGGGACAGGAAACTACAATGAGCAGTTCTTC.

The chain joins TRBV12-5 to TRBJ1-2, with a possible D match to TRBD1 (6 bases). Trimming pared 5 bases from V and 3 bases from J, leaving 13 bases between. The CDR3 consists of 14 residues. Per the germline V gene, CDR1 is LGHNT and CDR2 is FRNRAP. CDR3 residues: CASGQGRGYYGYTF. In DNA form, the CDR3 reads TGTGCTAGTGGTCAGGGGCGGGGTTACTATGGCTACACCTTC.

On this clone itself: An end of the junction differs from the germline gene, which may be a read error. This rearrangement joins TRBV7-7 to TRBJ2-2; TRBD2 agrees at 10 bases. Germline V lookup: CDR1 SSHAT, CDR2 FNYEAQ (reference sequence). The CDR3 length is 14 residues. The CDR3 region has the DNA TGTGCTAGCAGCTTAGCGGGAGGAACCGGGGAGCTGTTTTTT. Protein sequence: CASSLAGGTGELFF.

This rearrangement joins TRBV19 to TRBJ2-1; 8 nucleotides line up with TRBD1. Germline-derived CDR1 and CDR2 are LNHDA and SQIVND (reference sequence). J was trimmed by 9 bases and V by 5 bases; bases with no gene match: 9. This CDR3 is built from 14 residues. DNA for the CDR3: TGTGCCAGTAGTTTCGGGCAGGGGGCCGGTGAGCAGTTCTTC. It specifies CASSFGQGAGEQFF.

The chain links TRBV10-2 to TRBJ2-2; 10 positions agree with TRBD2. The length of the CDR3 is 15 residues. V shed 7 bases, J shed 1 base, and the junction held 3 bases outside the gene matches. CDR1 and CDR2 from the germline V gene are WSHSY and SAAADI. The CDR3 nucleotides read TGCGCCAGCACTCGGACTAGCGGGAACACCGGGGAGCTGTTTTTT. It specifies CASTRTSGNTGELFF.

This chain links TRBV5-6 with TRBJ1-2; D not resolved. Between the trimmed V and J ends, which lost 0 bases and 2 bases, there was a span of 8 bases. This CDR3 spans 14 amino acids. Germline CDR1 is SGHDT and CDR2 is YYEEEE. The DNA of the CDR3 is TGTGCCAGCAGCTTGGTTCAGGCGAACTATGGCTACACCTTC. As protein: CASSLVQANYGYTF.

This chain links TRBV9 with TRBJ1-2, with 7 bases aligning to TRBD1. After removal of 4 bases from V and 8 bases from J, the junction contained 11 bases not matched to a gene. Germline-derived CDR1 and CDR2 are SGDLS and YYNGEE. CDR3 length equals 14 residues. This chain's CDR3 is CASSSPGTENGYTF. The CDR3, as DNA: TGTGCCAGCAGCTCCCCCGGGACAGAAAACGGCTACACCTTC.

The chain recombines TRBV2 with TRBJ1-1, with 7 bases aligning to TRBD1. The CDR3 is made up of 14 amino acids. Germline CDR1 reads SNHLY; CDR2 reads FYNNEI. V was clipped by 7 bases and J by 2 bases; unmatched bases: 7. The CDR3: CASTTGTANTEAFF. CDR3 DNA: TGTGCCAGCACAACCGGGACAGCTAACACTGAAGCTTTCTTT.

V and J are TRBV25-1 and TRBJ1-4; 9 nucleotides line up with TRBD1. This CDR3 has 15 residues. V shed 1 base, J shed 6 bases, and the junction held 3 bases outside the gene matches. Germline V CDR1 and CDR2: MGHDK, SYGVNS. The CDR3 here is CASSESRDRDEKLFF. CDR3 nucleotide sequence: TGTGCCAGCAGTGAATCAAGGGACAGGGATGAAAAACTGTTTTTT.

In this sample, this clone turned up once. The V gene is TRBV10-3, the J gene TRBJ2-3; TRBD1 might be the D (6 bases). CDR1 ENHRY and CDR2 SYGVKD come from the germline V gene. V lost 8 bases to trimming and J lost 2 bases, with 8 bases between them. This CDR3 spans 12 amino acids. The CDR3: CAIRDTTDTQYF. The CDR3 DNA reads as TGTGCCATCCGGGACACCACAGATACGCAGTATTTT.

Only one count was recorded for this clone. V is TRBV28 and J is TRBJ1-5; no clear D. With 2 bases removed from V and 2 bases from J, the gap between germline ends came to 10 bases. The CDR3 covers 15 residues. Germline values: CDR1 MDHEN, CDR2 SYDVKM. The CDR3 spells CASSLVPSGNQPQHF. CDR3 nucleotide sequence: TGTGCCAGCAGTTTAGTCCCAAGTGGCAATCAGCCCCAGCATTTT.

The chain recombines TRBV6-5 with TRBJ1-4; no firm D call. CDR3 length equals 14 residues. V gave up 6 bases and J gave up 7 bases, with 15 bases separating them. Germline CDR1 is MNHEY and CDR2 is SVGAGI. The CDR3 sequence is CASSADPGSEKLFF. The CDR3 nucleotides read TGTGCCAGCAGCGCCGACCCAGGCAGTGAAAAACTGTTTTTT.

The chain joins TRBV28 to TRBJ2-6; D is possibly TRBD2 (5 bases). Germline CDR1 is MDHEN and CDR2 is SYDVKM. Deletions cut 3 bases from V and 0 bases from J, with 12 bases between. This CDR3 comprises 17 residues. For the CDR3, the DNA is TGTGCCAGCAGTTTTTTGGGGAGAGTCTCTGGGGCCAACGTCCTGACTTTC. This translates into CASSFLGRVSGANVLTF.

This clone was detected only once. The CDR3 DNA is TGCGCCAGCAAGCCAGCCACCTTGAACACTGAAGCTTTCTTT. Translating it yields CASKPATLNTEAFF. The rearrangement uses TRBV5-1 and TRBJ1-1; D remains ambiguous. Germline V gene data show CDR1 as SGHRS and CDR2 as YFSETQ. The CDR3 runs to 14 residues. V was clipped by 6 bases and J by 0 bases, with 12 bases between them. The full variable domain, with the rest looked up from reference TRBV5-1 and TRBJ1-1, is KAGVTQTPRYLIKTRGQQVTLSCSPISGHRSVSWYQQTPGQGLQFLFEYFSETQRNKGNFPGRFSGRQFSNSRSEMNVSTLELGDSALYLCASKPATLNTEAFFGQGTRLTVV.

This chain uses TRBV27 with TRBJ1-2; 8 bases are a match to TRBD1. With 5 bases clipped from V and 9 bases from J, the junction kept 8 bases outside the gene matches. Germline-derived CDR1 and CDR2 are MNHEY and SMNVEV (reference sequence). The CDR3 consists of 13 residues. Here the CDR3 DNA reads TGTGCCAGCAGTCCCCACAGGGGGGAGAGCTACACCTTC. Translated, it gives CASSPHRGESYTF.

The chain recombines TRBV5-1 with TRBJ2-1; TRBD2 agrees at 12 bases. The CDR3 is 14 residues long. Germline V gives CDR1 SGHRS, CDR2 YFSETQ. Trimming removed 3 bases from V and 5 bases from J; junction bases left unmatched: 0. The chain's CDR3 is CASSWTSGDNEQFF. The CDR3 nucleotides are TGCGCCAGCAGCTGGACTAGCGGGGACAATGAGCAGTTCTTC.

This chain links TRBV5-6 with TRBJ2-1; tentative D call: TRBD1 (6 bases). Trimming cost V 8 bases and J 7 bases, with 13 bases left between them. Germline CDR1 is SGHDT and CDR2 is YYEEEE. The CDR3 spans 12 residues. The CDR3 reads CASNTGFNEQFF. The CDR3 bases are TGTGCCAGTAATACAGGGTTTAATGAGCAGTTCTTC.

In its sample, this clone is medium-sized. The gene calls are TRBV4-3 and TRBJ1-6; perhaps TRBD1 as D (5 bases). Trimming stripped 0 bases from V and 3 bases from J, with 9 bases between. The CDR3 spans 16 residues. Per germline, CDR1 LGHNA and CDR2 YSLEER. In nucleotides, the CDR3 is TGCGCCAGCAGCCAAGATTACACAGGCTATAATTCACCCCTCCACTTT. It is translated as CASSQDYTGYNSPLHF.

The chain recombines TRBV5-1 with TRBJ2-2; 7 bases line up with TRBD1. The CDR3 contains 15 residues. V dropped 6 bases and J dropped 0; count of bases not matched to a gene: 5. Germline values: CDR1 SGHRS, CDR2 YFSETQ. This CDR3 reads CASTRQGANTGELFF. The CDR3 bases are TGCGCCAGCACCCGACAGGGTGCGAACACCGGGGAGCTGTTTTTT.

The chain links TRBV19 to TRBJ1-5; 10 bases align to TRBD1. V lost 0 bases to trimming and J lost 7 bases; unmatched junction nucleotides: 6. The CDR3 contains 16 residues. Germline CDR1 is LNHDA and CDR2 is SQIVND (reference sequence). The CDR3 reads CASSIERDRGRQPQHF. CDR3 in DNA: TGTGCCAGTAGTATAGAACGGGACAGGGGAAGACAGCCCCAGCATTTT.